This TCR beta chain originates from a study of somatic mutations in cytotoxic T cells in rheumatoid arthritis. Comments on this clone: Its specificity is not known.

Findings and caveats of the study: Patients with rheumatoid arthritis did not differ significantly from age-matched healthy controls in CD8+ T-cell clonality.

Measured with immunoSEQ multiplex PCR; TCRdb has only the in-frame clones, and not every one. Of about 29,000 clones listed, around 87% were seen once; the top ten hold over 7.5%. The receptor was derived from an adult with rheumatoid arthritis. Material: CD8+ T cells sorted from blood.

In DNA form, the CDR3 reads TGTGCCAGCAGCCAATTTGATACGCAGTATTTT. It codes for CASSQFDTQYF. J is TRBJ2-3 and V is TRBV14; D remains ambiguous. The CDR3 loop spans 11 amino acids. In germline, CDR1 is SGHDN, CDR2 FVKESK. The V end lost 2 bases, the J end lost 6 bases, and 3 bases lay between the germline ends.